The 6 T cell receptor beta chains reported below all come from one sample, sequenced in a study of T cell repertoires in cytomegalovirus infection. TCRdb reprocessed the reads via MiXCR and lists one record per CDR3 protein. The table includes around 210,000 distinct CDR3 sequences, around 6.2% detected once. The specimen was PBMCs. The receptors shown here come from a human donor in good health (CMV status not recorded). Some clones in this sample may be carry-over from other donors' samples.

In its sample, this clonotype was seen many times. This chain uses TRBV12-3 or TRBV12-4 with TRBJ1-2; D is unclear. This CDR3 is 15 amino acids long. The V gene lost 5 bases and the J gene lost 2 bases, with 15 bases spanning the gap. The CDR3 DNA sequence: TGTGCCAGCAGTCCCCGCGGGCAGGTGAACTATGGCTACACCTTC. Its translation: CASSPRGQVNYGYTF.

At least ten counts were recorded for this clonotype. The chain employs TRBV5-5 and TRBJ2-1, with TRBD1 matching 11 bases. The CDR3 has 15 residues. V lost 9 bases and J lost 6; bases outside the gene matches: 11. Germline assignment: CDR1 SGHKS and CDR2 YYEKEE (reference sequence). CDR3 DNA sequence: TGTGCCACCGGACAGGGGGCTCTGGGGGTCAATGAGCAGTTCTTC. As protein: CATGQGALGVNEQFF.

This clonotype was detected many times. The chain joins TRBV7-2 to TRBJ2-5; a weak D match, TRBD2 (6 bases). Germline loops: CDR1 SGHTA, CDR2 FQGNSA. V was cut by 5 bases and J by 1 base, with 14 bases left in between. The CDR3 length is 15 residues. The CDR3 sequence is CASSGGNSGQETQYF. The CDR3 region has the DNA TGTGCCAGCAGCGGGGGTAATAGCGGCCAAGAGACCCAGTACTTC. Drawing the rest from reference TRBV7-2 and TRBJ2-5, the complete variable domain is GAGVSQSPSNKVTEKGKDVELRCDPISGHTALYWYRQSLGQGLEFLIYFQGNSAPDKSGLPSDRFSAERTGGSVSTLTIQRTQQEDSAVYLCASSGGNSGQETQYFGPGTRLLVL.

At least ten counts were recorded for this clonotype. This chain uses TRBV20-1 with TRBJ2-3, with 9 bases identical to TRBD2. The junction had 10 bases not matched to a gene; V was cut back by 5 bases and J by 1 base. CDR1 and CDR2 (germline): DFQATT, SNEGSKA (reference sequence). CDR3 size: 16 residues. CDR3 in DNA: TGCAGTGCTCATCCAACTGAGCGGGGGGGCACAGATACGCAGTATTTT. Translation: CSAHPTERGGTDTQYF.

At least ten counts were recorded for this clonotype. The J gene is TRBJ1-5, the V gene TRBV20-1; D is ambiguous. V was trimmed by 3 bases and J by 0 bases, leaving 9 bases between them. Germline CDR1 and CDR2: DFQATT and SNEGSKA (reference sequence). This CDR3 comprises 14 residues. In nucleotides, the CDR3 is TGCAGTGCTAGTGGACGAAGTAGCAATCAGCCCCAGCATTTT. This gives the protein CSASGRSSNQPQHF.

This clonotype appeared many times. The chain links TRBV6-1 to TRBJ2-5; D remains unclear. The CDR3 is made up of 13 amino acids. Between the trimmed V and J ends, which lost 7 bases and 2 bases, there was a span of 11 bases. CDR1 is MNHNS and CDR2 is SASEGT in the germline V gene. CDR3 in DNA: TGTGCCAGCACTCCTTATATGCAAGAGACCCAGTACTTC. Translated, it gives CASTPYMQETQYF.